One sample yielded the 14 T cell receptor beta chains listed below, sequenced in a study of T cells in localized non-small cell lung cancer. Sequencing was performed with immunoSEQ multiplex PCR; in TCRdb, only in-frame clones are kept and a portion is missing. The repertoire consists of 70,000 to 85,000 clones, with roughly 80% occurring once and the leading ten covering 1.3%. The sample here was peripheral blood, taken before any cancer treatment. The receptors were sampled from a female donor over 55 with stage I lung adenocarcinoma.

The V gene is TRBV25-1, the J gene TRBJ2-3; no definite D call. The V gene's germline CDR1 is MGHDK and CDR2 SYGVNS. The CDR3 spans 14 residues. V gave up 6 bases and J gave up 0 bases, with 10 bases separating them. The CDR3 spells CASRGPISTDTQYF. Here the CDR3 DNA reads TGTGCCAGCAGGGGCCCTATTAGCACAGATACGCAGTATTTT. Using reference TRBV25-1 and TRBJ2-3 for the parts outside the CDR3, the full variable domain is EADIYQTPRYLVIGTGKKITLECSQTMGHDKMYWYQQDPGMELHLIHYSYGVNSTEKGDLSSESTVSRIRTEHFPLTLESARPSHTSQYLCASRGPISTDTQYFGPGTRLTVL.

This rearrangement joins TRBV7-3 to TRBJ2-5, with D maybe TRBD2 (5 bases). Per the germline V gene, CDR1 is SGHTA and CDR2 is FQGTGA. The CDR3 extends over 14 amino acids. Trimming pared 2 bases from V and 2 bases from J, leaving 9 bases between. CDR3 sequence (DNA): TGTGCCAGCAGCTTAGGAAGCGGTCAAGAGACCCAGTACTTC. Translated: CASSLGSGQETQYF.

The chain recombines TRBV5-1 with TRBJ1-6; 9 bases map to TRBD1. V shed 0 bases and J 10 bases; nucleotides not matched to a gene: 2. Germline CDR1 SGHRS, CDR2 YFSETQ. The CDR3 consists of 14 residues. CDR3 coding DNA: TGCGCCAGCAGCTTGGAGACAGGGGGATCACCCCTCCACTTT. Protein: CASSLETGGSPLHF.

The rearrangement joins TRBV5-6 to TRBJ2-6; D not certain. The CDR3 runs 17 residues. Germline V gene data show CDR1 as SGHDT and CDR2 as YYEEEE. Trimming pared 0 bases from V and 0 bases from J, leaving 10 bases between. The CDR3 protein is CASSLAGSNSGANVLTF. CDR3 bases: TGTGCCAGCAGCTTGGCTGGCTCGAACTCTGGGGCCAACGTCCTGACTTTC.

This clone was seen more than once but under ten times. V usage is TRBV2 and J usage is TRBJ2-7; tentatively, D is TRBD1 (6 bases). The length of the CDR3 is 13 residues. Germline CDR1 and CDR2: SNHLY and FYNNEI. V lost 10 bases to trimming and J lost 3 bases, with 16 bases between them. The CDR3 bases are TGTGCCACACAACGGGACATTAGCTACGAGCAGTACTTC. Translation gives CATQRDISYEQYF.

The V call is TRBV5-1, the J call TRBJ2-1; 9 nucleotides align to TRBD2. With V trimmed by 7 bases and J by 10 bases, 12 bases remained unmatched. The CDR3 runs to 14 residues. Germline V gene lookup returns CDR1 SGHRS and CDR2 YFSETQ. In DNA form, the CDR3 reads TGCGCCAGCGCGATTAGCGGGAGAAATGGGGAGCAGTTCTTC. This codes for CASAISGRNGEQFF. Full variable domain (outside the CDR3, taken from reference TRBV5-1 and TRBJ2-1): KAGVTQTPRYLIKTRGQQVTLSCSPISGHRSVSWYQQTPGQGLQFLFEYFSETQRNKGNFPGRFSGRQFSNSRSEMNVSTLELGDSALYLCASAISGRNGEQFFGPGTRLTVL.

The V and J genes are TRBV28 and TRBJ2-7; the match to TRBD1 covers 9 bases. Germline assignment: CDR1 MDHEN and CDR2 SYDVKM. The CDR3 has 13 amino acids. The trim removed 6 bases at V and 6 bases at J, leaving 6 bases unmatched. CDR3 nucleotides: TGTGCCAGCAGCCACCGACAGGGGGGCGAGCAGTACTTC. It codes for CASSHRQGGEQYF.

This clone was found once. V is TRBV2 and J is TRBJ1-1, with a tentative D call TRBD1 (5 bases). The V gene's germline CDR1 is SNHLY and CDR2 FYNNEI. The CDR3 runs to 12 residues. V lost 7 bases, J lost 11 bases, and 17 bases lay in between. The CDR3 nucleotides are TGTGCCAGCACCCAACGGGACCCTCACGCTTTCTTT. It encodes CASTQRDPHAFF.

The V gene is TRBV5-1, the J gene TRBJ2-1; 9 positions match TRBD2. The junction had 4 bases not matched to a gene; V was cut back by 0 bases and J by 12 bases. The CDR3 has 13 residues. Germline CDR1 reads SGHRS; CDR2 reads YFSETQ. In DNA form, the CDR3 reads TGCGCCAGCAGCTTGGAGCGGGGGGATGTGCAGTTCTTC. This translates into CASSLERGDVQFF.

V usage is TRBV11-2 and J usage is TRBJ1-5; D remains unclear. The CDR3 is 13 amino acids. CDR1 is SGHAT and CDR2 is FQNNGV in the germline V gene. With 2 bases removed from V and 3 bases from J, the gap between germline ends came to 5 bases. The CDR3 here is CASSLSDNQPQHF. The CDR3, as DNA: TGTGCCAGCAGCTTATCGGACAATCAGCCCCAGCATTTT.

This chain joins TRBV10-2 and TRBJ1-5; D is undetermined. Germline V gene lookup returns CDR1 WSHSY and CDR2 SAAADI. The CDR3 has 13 residues. The V gene lost 5 bases and the J gene lost 6 bases, with 11 bases spanning the gap. CDR3 protein: CASSPSWGQPQHF. DNA for the CDR3: TGCGCCAGCAGTCCGTCGTGGGGTCAGCCCCAGCATTTT.

A remark on this clone: Other DNA sequences in this specimen translate into the identical CDR3. The chain recombines TRBV6-5 with TRBJ1-2; TRBD1 might be the D (5 bases). Trimming took 0 bases from V and 3 from J, leaving 11 bases between them. Germline assignment: CDR1 MNHEY and CDR2 SVGAGI. The length of the CDR3 is 15 residues. The CDR3 DNA reads TGTGCCAGCAGTTACTCGGGGGAATCCTACTATGGCTACACCTTC. It encodes CASSYSGESYYGYTF.

The rearrangement joins TRBV30 to TRBJ1-2; the D gene is possibly TRBD1 (6 bases). Germline CDR1 reads GTSNPN; CDR2 reads SVGIG (reference sequence). The CDR3 is 17 amino acids. V dropped 0 bases and J dropped 8 bases, with 25 bases sitting between them. CDR3 protein: CAWSVRRPSRGAEGYTF. DNA for the CDR3: TGTGCCTGGAGTGTACGACGTCCCTCCAGGGGCGCGGAAGGCTACACCTTC.

This chain links TRBV5-1 with TRBJ2-2, with D unclear. Trimming cost V 0 bases and J 4 bases, with 4 bases left between them. The CDR3 has 13 amino acids. Per the germline V gene, CDR1 is SGHRS and CDR2 is YFSETQ. CDR3 DNA sequence: TGCGCCAGCAGCTTGGATTTCACCGGGGAGCTGTTTTTT. This gives the protein CASSLDFTGELFF. Supplemented by reference TRBV5-1 and TRBJ2-2, the full variable domain reads KAGVTQTPRYLIKTRGQQVTLSCSPISGHRSVSWYQQTPGQGLQFLFEYFSETQRNKGNFPGRFSGRQFSNSRSEMNVSTLELGDSALYLCASSLDFTGELFFGEGSRLTVL.